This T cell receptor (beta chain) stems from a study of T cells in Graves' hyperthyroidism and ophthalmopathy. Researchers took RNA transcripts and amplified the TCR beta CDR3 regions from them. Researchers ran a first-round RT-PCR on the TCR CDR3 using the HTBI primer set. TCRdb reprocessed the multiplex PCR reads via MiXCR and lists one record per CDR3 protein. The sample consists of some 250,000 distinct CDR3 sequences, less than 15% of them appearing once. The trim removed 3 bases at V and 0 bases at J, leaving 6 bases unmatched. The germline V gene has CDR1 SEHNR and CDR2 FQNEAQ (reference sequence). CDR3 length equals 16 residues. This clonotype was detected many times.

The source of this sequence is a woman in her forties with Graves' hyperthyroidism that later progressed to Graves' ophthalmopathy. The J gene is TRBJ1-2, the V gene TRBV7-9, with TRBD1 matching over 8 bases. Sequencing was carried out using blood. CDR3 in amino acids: CASSFGQGGTNYGYTF. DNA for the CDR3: TGTGCCAGCAGCTTCGGACAGGGAGGGACTAACTATGGCTACACCTTC. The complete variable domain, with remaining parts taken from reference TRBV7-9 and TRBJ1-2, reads DTGVSQNPRHKITKRGQNVTFRCDPISEHNRLYWYRQTLGQGPEFLTYFQNEAQLEKSRLLSDRFSAERPKGSFSTLEIQRTEQGDSAMYLCASSFGQGGTNYGYTFGSGTRLTVV.